Reported below is one TCR beta chain. These data are taken from a study of blood T cell repertoires in COVID-19. CDR1 and CDR2 (germline): SGHDT, YYEEEE. The J segment lost 4 bases and the V segment lost 4 bases, leaving 10 bases of the junction unmatched. CDR3 length: 15 amino acids. The data were produced by immunoSEQ multiplex PCR, yet TCRdb's version contains in-frame clones alone and is incomplete. Of approximately 200,000 clones detected, around 81% appear once; the ten largest clones hold over 7%. The sequencing sample was made of PBMCs or T cells enriched from blood (not recorded which). This chain uses TRBV5-6 with TRBJ1-2; 7 nucleotides line up with TRBD1. The TCR originated in a woman aged 40-49 years with acute COVID-19. CDR3 sequence (DNA): TGTGCCAGCAGCAGAGGCAGGGGGAGCCTCTATGGCTACACCTTC. Its translation: CASSRGRGSLYGYTF.